The T cell receptor beta chain described here comes from a study of control samples from healthy donors and cancer patients. Measured with immunoSEQ multiplex PCR; TCRdb has only the in-frame clones, and not every one. The profile shows around 160,000 clones, under 95% of them singletons. Trimming stripped 6 bases from V and 5 bases from J, with 16 bases between. This CDR3 has 14 amino acids. Germline lookup yields CDR1 MDHEN and CDR2 SYDVKM. The clonotype was recovered from a man aged 18 to 29 in good health. Material for sequencing was blood. This chain connects TRBV28 to TRBJ1-2; D possibly corresponds to TRBD1 (6 bases). The CDR3 is CASSLPPGAYGYTF. In DNA form, the CDR3 reads TGTGCCAGCAGCCTCCCCCCAGGGGCTTATGGCTACACCTTC.